This entry features one TCR beta chain sequence. As yet, its antigen is unknown. This table comes from immunoSEQ multiplex PCR, and its TCRdb copy is limited to in-frame clones, with some not included. The sample lists roughly 75,000 clones, 90% occurring once. The data belong to a study of identifying expanded T cells in peripheral blood. V was pared by 0 bases and J by 4 bases, with 11 bases of the junction left unmatched. The CDR3 consists of 18 residues. Germline V gene data show CDR1 as SGHTA and CDR2 as FQGNSA. Study-level points and caveats: Two-week clone count variance significantly increased as total template count grew.

The chain has TRBV7-2 and TRBJ2-1, with 8 bases identical to TRBD1. The TCR comes from a person aged 18 to 70 in good health. Sequencing was done on a sample of blood. The CDR3 nucleotides are TGTGCCAGCAGCTTAGCGATGGCGGCTCAGGGGGCGTACAATGAGCAGTTCTTC. Translating it yields CASSLAMAAQGAYNEQFF.